These 13 T cell receptor beta chains came from one sample sequenced in a study of T cell responses to AZD1222 COVID-19 vaccine (dated by TCRdb to 2020 to 2022). Explained via the paper, the time point label denotes: about 28 days (+/-7) after the second vaccine dose. Libraries were constructed by the immunoSEQ multiplex PCR assay. The clones in this table, taken by TCRdb from immuneACCESS, are in-frame only. Not every clone is retained; where verified, under half of the shortfall comes from an unresolved V gene, and the cause of the rest is unknown. For this sample the table gives about 270,000 clones, of which around 93% were detected only once. The biggest ten clones account for around 0.57% of the sample. The sample in question was peripheral blood, obtained 28 days after the second AZD1222 dose. The receptors shown here come from an adult who received the AZD1222 COVID-19 vaccine.

The count of this clone is one. J is TRBJ2-1 and V is TRBV7-9, with 7 bases aligning to TRBD1. V was pared by 5 bases and J by 4 bases, with 8 bases of the junction left unmatched. Germline assignment: CDR1 SEHNR and CDR2 FQNEAQ (reference sequence). CDR3 length: 15 amino acids. The CDR3 region is CASSVGTAPYNEQFF. CDR3 in DNA: TGTGCCAGCAGCGTCGGGACAGCCCCTTACAATGAGCAGTTCTTC.

The rearrangement uses TRBV5-1 and TRBJ2-5; the match to TRBD1 covers 9 bases. CDR3 size: 16 residues. J lost 5 bases, V lost 2 bases, and 10 bases had no gene match. Germline V gene data show CDR1 as SGHRS and CDR2 as YFSETQ. CDR3 sequence reads: CASSFSSQGAMETQYF. The DNA for the CDR3 is TGCGCCAGCAGCTTTAGCTCACAGGGGGCAATGGAGACCCAGTACTTC.

The V gene is TRBV10-3, the J gene TRBJ2-2; 7 bases fit TRBD2. Germline V gene lookup returns CDR1 ENHRY and CDR2 SYGVKD. The length of the CDR3 is 18 residues. Losses at the gene ends were 4 bases for V and 6 bases for J; bases not matched to a gene: 17. The CDR3 loop is CAISVGQGGGSFAGELFF. The CDR3 DNA reads as TGTGCCATCAGTGTAGGGCAGGGCGGCGGGAGCTTCGCCGGGGAGCTGTTTTTT.

V is TRBV28 and J is TRBJ1-1; D unresolved. V was clipped by 7 bases and J by 3 bases, with 9 bases between them. The V gene's germline CDR1 is MDHEN and CDR2 SYDVKM. CDR3 length equals 12 residues. CDR3 sequence (DNA): TGTGCCAGCATCGACACTCACACTGAAGCTTTCTTT. Its protein is CASIDTHTEAFF.

The chain has TRBV2 and TRBJ2-7, with 7 bases that match TRBD1. There are 13 residues in the CDR3. With 6 bases clipped from V and 5 bases from J, the junction kept 7 bases outside the gene matches. CDR1 and CDR2 (germline): SNHLY, FYNNEI. CDR3 nucleotides: TGTGCCAGCAGGGGGGACAGTCTCGACGAGCAGTACTTC. It yields the protein CASRGDSLDEQYF.

CDR3 protein: CASKPIQTSKSNYGYTF. CDR3 nucleotides: TGTGCCAGCAAGCCAATCCAAACTTCTAAGTCTAACTATGGCTACACCTTC. V usage is TRBV28 and J usage is TRBJ1-2; D call uncertain. The V end lost 7 bases, the J end lost 0 bases, and 21 bases lay between the germline ends. In germline, CDR1 is MDHEN, CDR2 SYDVKM. This CDR3 region has 17 residues.

The genes are TRBV19 and TRBJ1-2; 7 bases align to TRBD1. CDR3 length: 15 residues. With V trimmed by 3 bases and J by 7 bases, 11 bases remained unmatched. Germline V CDR1 and CDR2: LNHDA, SQIVND (reference sequence). DNA of the CDR3: TGTGCCAGTAGTATTGGGGGGAGACAGGGTACTGGCTACACCTTC. It is translated as CASSIGGRQGTGYTF.

The V call is TRBV27, the J call TRBJ2-1; D is ambiguous. The CDR3 spans 13 residues. CDR1 and CDR2 from the germline V gene are MNHEY and SMNVEV (reference sequence). Trimming removed 2 bases from V and 9 bases from J, with 11 bases in between. The CDR3 DNA is TGTGCCAGCAGTTTAGGGCCCCACAGTGAGCAGTTCTTC. As protein: CASSLGPHSEQFF.

This rearrangement joins TRBV7-9 to TRBJ2-2; the match to TRBD2 covers 8 bases. V lost 2 bases to trimming and J lost 6 bases; unmatched junction nucleotides: 5. This CDR3 comprises 15 residues. CDR1 is SEHNR and CDR2 is FQNEAQ in the germline V gene (reference sequence). DNA of the CDR3: TGTGCCAGCAGCTTATTAGCGGGGCGCGCCGGGGAGCTGTTTTTT. Translating it yields CASSLLAGRAGELFF.

The rearrangement links TRBV28 to TRBJ2-2; D possibly corresponds to TRBD1 (6 bases). CDR1 is MDHEN, CDR2 SYDVKM, per germline. This CDR3 has 16 amino acids. Trimming took off 7 bases at V and 6 bases at J, with 21 bases between the two ends. The CDR3 loop reads CASTEQGQRVAGELFF. The CDR3, as DNA: TGTGCCAGCACGGAGCAGGGACAACGGGTCGCCGGGGAGCTGTTTTTT.

V and J are TRBV2 and TRBJ1-1; the D is unclear. CDR3 size: 13 residues. Trimming took 2 bases from V and 1 from J, leaving 5 bases between them. Germline lookup yields CDR1 SNHLY and CDR2 FYNNEI. The CDR3 loop reads CASSERGNTEAFF. CDR3 nucleotide sequence: TGTGCCAGCAGTGAACGGGGGAACACTGAAGCTTTCTTT.

This clone was observed a handful of times. The gene calls are TRBV5-6 and TRBJ1-3; D gene ambiguous. The germline V gene encodes CDR1 SGHDT and CDR2 YYEEEE. V was clipped by 0 bases and J by 2 bases, with 15 bases between them. The CDR3 is 17 amino acids. CDR3 in amino acids: CASSLEAGSYPGNTIYF. DNA of the CDR3: TGTGCCAGCAGCTTGGAAGCGGGATCCTACCCTGGAAACACCATATATTTT.

The chain links TRBV19 to TRBJ1-2, with unresolved D. Trimming removed 5 bases at V and 4 bases at J, with 11 bases between. Germline V gene lookup returns CDR1 LNHDA and CDR2 SQIVND (reference sequence). This CDR3 spans 13 amino acids. CDR3 residues: CASSRQQFYGYTF. Written as DNA, the CDR3 is TGTGCCAGTAGTCGGCAGCAATTCTATGGCTACACCTTC. Based on the CDR3 plus reference TRBV19 and TRBJ1-2, the full variable domain is DGGITQSPKYLFRKEGQNVTLSCEQNLNHDAMYWYRQDPGQGLRLIYYSQIVNDFQKGDIAEGYSVSREKKESFPLTVTSAQKNPTAFYLCASSRQQFYGYTFGSGTRLTVV.